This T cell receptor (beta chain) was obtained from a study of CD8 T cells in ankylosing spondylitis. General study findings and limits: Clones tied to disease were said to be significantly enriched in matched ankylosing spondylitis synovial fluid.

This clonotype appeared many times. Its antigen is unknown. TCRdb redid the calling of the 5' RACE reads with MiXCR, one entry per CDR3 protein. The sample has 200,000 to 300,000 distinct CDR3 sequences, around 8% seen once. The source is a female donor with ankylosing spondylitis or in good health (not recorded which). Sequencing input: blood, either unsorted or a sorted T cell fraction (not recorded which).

The DNA for the CDR3 is TGTGCCAGCAGTCGGACAGGGAGCAATCAGCCCCAGCATTTT. It translates to CASSRTGSNQPQHF. The chain uses TRBV6-1 and TRBJ1-5; TRBD1 matches at 8 bases. This CDR3 spans 14 amino acids. Unmatched junction bases numbered 1, after V lost 5 bases and J lost 1 base. Germline lookup yields CDR1 MNHNS and CDR2 SASEGT.